This T cell receptor (gamma chain) was sequenced during a study of gamma delta lymphoproliferative disorders and STAT genes. Study at large: The EuroClonality-NGS protocol was used to prepare delta libraries.

TCRdb re-called clones from the multiplex PCR reads using CATT. Among 1,500 to 2,000 gamma-chain clones listed, under 10% were seen once. This CDR3 spans 11 amino acids. J gave up 6 bases and V 9 bases, and 8 bases lay outside the gene matches. CDR1 is EGSTGY and CDR2 is YDSYTSSV in the germline V gene. Sequencing used genomic DNA taken from PBMCs of patients and controls. Sequencing input: blood. The sequence was collected from a human donor in good health. V is TRGV4 and J is TRGJ1 or TRGJ2. Here the J gene came from matching the DNA to germline, since TCRdb omits it. CDR3 sequence (DNA): TGTGCCACCCCTACCTCTTATAAGAAACTCTTT. This sequence encodes CATPTSYKKLF.